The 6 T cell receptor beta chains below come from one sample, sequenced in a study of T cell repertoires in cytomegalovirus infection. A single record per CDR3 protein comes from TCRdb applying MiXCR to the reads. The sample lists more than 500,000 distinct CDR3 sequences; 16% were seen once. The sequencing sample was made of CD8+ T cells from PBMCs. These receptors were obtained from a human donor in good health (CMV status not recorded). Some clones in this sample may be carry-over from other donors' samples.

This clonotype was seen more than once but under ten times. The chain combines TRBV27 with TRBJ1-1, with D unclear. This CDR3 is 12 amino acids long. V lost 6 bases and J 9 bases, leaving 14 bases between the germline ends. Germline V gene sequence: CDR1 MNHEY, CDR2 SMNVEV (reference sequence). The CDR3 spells CASSQPKGKAFF. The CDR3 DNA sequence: TGTGCCAGCAGCCAACCTAAGGGAAAAGCTTTCTTT.

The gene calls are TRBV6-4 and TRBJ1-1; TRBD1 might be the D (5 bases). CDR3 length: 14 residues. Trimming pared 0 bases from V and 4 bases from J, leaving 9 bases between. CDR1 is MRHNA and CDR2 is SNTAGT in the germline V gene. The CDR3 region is CASSDSGGATEAFF. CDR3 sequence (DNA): TGTGCCAGCAGTGACTCGGGGGGTGCCACTGAAGCTTTCTTT.

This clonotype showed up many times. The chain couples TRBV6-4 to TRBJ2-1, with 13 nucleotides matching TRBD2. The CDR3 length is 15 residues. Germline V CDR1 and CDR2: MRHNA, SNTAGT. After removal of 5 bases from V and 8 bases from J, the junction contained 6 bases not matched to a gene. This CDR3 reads CASSLTSGRAHEQFF. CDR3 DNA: TGTGCCAGCAGTCTCACTAGCGGGAGGGCCCATGAGCAGTTCTTC.

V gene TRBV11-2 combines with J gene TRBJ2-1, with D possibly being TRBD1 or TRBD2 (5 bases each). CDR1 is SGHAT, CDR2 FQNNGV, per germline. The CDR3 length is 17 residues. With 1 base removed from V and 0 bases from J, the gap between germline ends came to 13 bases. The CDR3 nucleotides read TGTGCCAGCAGCTTAGCCCCGGGGCCCAGCTCCTACAATGAGCAGTTCTTC. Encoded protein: CASSLAPGPSSYNEQFF.

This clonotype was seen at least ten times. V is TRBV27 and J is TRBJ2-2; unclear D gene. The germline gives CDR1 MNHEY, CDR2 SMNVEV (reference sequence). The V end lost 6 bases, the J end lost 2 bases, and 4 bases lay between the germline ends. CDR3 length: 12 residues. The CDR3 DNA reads TGTGCCAGCAGATTAAACACCGGGGAGCTGTTTTTT. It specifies CASRLNTGELFF.

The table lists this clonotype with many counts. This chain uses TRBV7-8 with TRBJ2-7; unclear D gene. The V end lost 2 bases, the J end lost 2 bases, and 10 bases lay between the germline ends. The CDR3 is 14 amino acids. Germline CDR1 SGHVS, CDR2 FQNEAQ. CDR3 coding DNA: TGTGCCAGCAGCTTATTGAGCGAACCCTACGAGCAGTACTTC. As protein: CASSLLSEPYEQYF.